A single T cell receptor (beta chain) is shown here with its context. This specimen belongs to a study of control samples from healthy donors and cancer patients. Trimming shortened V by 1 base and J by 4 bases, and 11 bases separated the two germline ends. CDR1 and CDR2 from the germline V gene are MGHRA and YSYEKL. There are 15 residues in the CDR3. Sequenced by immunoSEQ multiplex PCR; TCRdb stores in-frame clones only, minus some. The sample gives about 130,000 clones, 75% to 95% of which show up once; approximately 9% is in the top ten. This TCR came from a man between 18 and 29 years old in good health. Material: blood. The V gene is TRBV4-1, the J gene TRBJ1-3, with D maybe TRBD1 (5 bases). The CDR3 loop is CASSQVRGDGNTIYF. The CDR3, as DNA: TGCGCCAGCAGCCAAGTACGGGGGGACGGAAACACCATATATTTT.